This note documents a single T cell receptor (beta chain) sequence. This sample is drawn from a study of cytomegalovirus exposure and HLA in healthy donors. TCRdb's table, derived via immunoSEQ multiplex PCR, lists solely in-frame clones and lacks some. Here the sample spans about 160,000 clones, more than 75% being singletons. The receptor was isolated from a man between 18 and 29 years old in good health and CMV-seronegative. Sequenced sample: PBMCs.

The CDR3 spells CASSQDFPGQGKNGYTF. The CDR3 DNA follows: TGCGCCAGCAGCCAAGATTTCCCCGGACAGGGTAAAAATGGCTACACCTTC. The J gene is TRBJ1-2, the V gene TRBV4-1; 8 bases line up with TRBD1. The CDR3 contains 17 residues. The germline gives CDR1 MGHRA, CDR2 YSYEKL. The V and J ends lost 0 bases and 6 bases, in that order; junction bases with no gene match: 12.